This TCR beta chain was identified during a study of type 1 regulatory T cells. As for the study in general: T-allo10 is an in vitro-generated, Tr1-enriched CD4 T cell product specific for alloantigen.

This clonotype was counted a few times. No antigen is known for it. Study-level results: Tr1 cells had a more restricted TCR repertoire than non-Tr1 cells.

Germline loops: CDR1 SGHRS, CDR2 YFSETQ. The CDR3 is made up of 14 amino acids. The V gene end was trimmed by 4 bases and the J gene end by 4 bases; junction bases not matched to a gene: 7. Via MiXCR, TCRdb re-called the reads, giving one row per CDR3 protein. This table has tens of thousands of distinct CDR3 sequences, 9% to 15% appearing once. Sequencing input: cultured non-Tr1 T cells, either the whole culture or a sorted T cell fraction (not recorded which). The receptor comes from a human donor in good health. The rearrangement joins TRBV5-1 to TRBJ1-2, with 7 bases aligning to TRBD1. The CDR3: CASSMGRQGYGYTF. The CDR3 DNA reads as TGCGCCAGCAGCATGGGCCGACAGGGCTATGGCTACACCTTC.